Sequencing of this T cell receptor (beta chain) was carried out in a study of blood T cell repertoires in COVID-19. This CDR3 is 16 amino acids long. The germline CDR1 and CDR2 sequences are MNHEY and SMNVEV (reference sequence). Trimming took off 0 bases at V and 0 bases at J, with 11 bases between the two ends. Membership in each cohort depended on participant-reported clinical history. The data were produced by immunoSEQ multiplex PCR, yet TCRdb's version contains in-frame clones alone and is incomplete. The table shows 200,000 to 300,000 clones, with 75% to 90% occurring only once. Sequenced input: PBMCs or T cells enriched from blood (not recorded which). This chain links TRBV27 with TRBJ1-1; D may be TRBD1 (5 bases). The origin of this receptor is a woman younger than 45 who had recovered from COVID-19. The CDR3 region is CASSLSPGYMNTEAFF. CDR3 DNA: TGTGCCAGCAGTTTATCGCCAGGGTACATGAACACTGAAGCTTTCTTT.